Below are 16 T cell receptor beta chains sequenced from a single sample in a study of T cell repertoires in cytomegalovirus infection. MiXCR, applied by TCRdb to the reads, yields one record per CDR3 protein. The repertoire includes 700,000 to 950,000 distinct CDR3 sequences, about 33% of them detected once, and under 15% sits in the top ten. Their antigens are not known. The source material was cultured CD8+ T cells from PBMCs, sampled from culture after CMV antigen stimulation. The receptor source for this set is a human donor in good health (CMV status not recorded). Some clones in this sample may be carry-over from other donors' samples.

Regarding this clonotype: This may be a read error, as it is one base from a much larger clone. The gene calls are TRBV7-2 and TRBJ1-5; no clear D. From germline, CDR1 is SGHTA and CDR2 FQGNSA. This CDR3 contains 13 residues. CDR3 nucleotide sequence: TGTGTCAGCACCCTTACGCGGTCCCAGCCCCAGCATTTT. The encoded protein is CVSTLTRSQPQHF.

In its sample, this clonotype was seen a few times. The chain recombines TRBV14 with TRBJ2-1, with D possibly matching TRBD1 (6 bases). This CDR3 comprises 15 residues. Trimming left V 3 bases short and J 5 bases short, with 14 bases between. CDR1 is SGHDN, CDR2 FVKESK, per germline. The CDR3 region has the DNA TGTGCCAGCAGCCAGGAGGACAGTTACCACAATGAGCAGTTCTTC. It yields the protein CASSQEDSYHNEQFF.

About this clonotype: Germline is not matched at one junction end, which may reflect a read error. DNA of the CDR3: TGTGCCAGCAGCCCGAGCGGGGGACAAGAGTCCCAGTACTTC. It codes for CASSPSGGQESQYF. The chain carries TRBV12-3 or TRBV12-4 and TRBJ2-5; 8 bases map to TRBD2. This CDR3 comprises 14 residues.

Here the CDR3 reads CASSETVGMAQYF. CDR3 nucleotide sequence: TGTGCCAGCAGTGAAACAGTCGGCATGGCCCAGTACTTC. The chain has TRBV25-1 and TRBJ2-5; unclear D gene. Germline CDR1 reads MGHDK; CDR2 reads SYGVNS. The CDR3 sequence is 13 residues long. V shed 2 bases and J shed 9 bases, with 13 bases lying between them.

J is TRBJ1-1 and V is TRBV7-9; D ambiguous. The CDR3 loop spans 16 amino acids. In germline, CDR1 is SEHNR, CDR2 FQNEAQ (reference sequence). V dropped 1 base and J dropped 1 base, with 13 bases sitting between them. Written as DNA, the CDR3 is TGTGCCAGCAGCTTAGTGGTAGCCGCGGGGAACACTGAAGCTTTCTTT. Amino acid sequence: CASSLVVAAGNTEAFF.

This clonotype was counted only a few times. V and J are TRBV13 and TRBJ1-1; TRBD1 agrees at 12 bases. CDR3 length: 17 residues. The junction had 10 bases not matched to a gene; V was cut back by 5 bases and J by 3 bases. The germline CDR1 and CDR2 sequences are PRHDT and FYEKMQ (reference sequence). The CDR3 DNA reads TGTGCCAGCAGCCCGAGCGGGACAGGGGGCCGGGACACTGAAGCTTTCTTT. Its protein product is CASSPSGTGGRDTEAFF.

This chain uses TRBV12-3 or TRBV12-4 with TRBJ1-2; D possibly corresponds to TRBD1 (5 bases). Deletions cut 4 bases from V and 6 bases from J, with 18 bases between. This CDR3 spans 15 amino acids. CDR3 in amino acids: CASSSSGAGGDGYTF. CDR3 bases: TGTGCCAGCAGTTCCTCCGGGGCAGGAGGCGATGGCTACACCTTC.

In the case of this clonotype: One end of the junction does not line up with germline, which may come from a read error. This chain joins TRBV4-1 and TRBJ1-1, with 7 positions matching TRBD1. This CDR3 has 16 residues. Germline loops: CDR1 MGHRA, CDR2 YSYEKL. CDR3 residues: CASSQDDDRAYTEAFF. The CDR3 DNA follows: TGTGCCAGCAGCCAAGATGATGACAGGGCGTACACTGAAGCTTTCTTT.

This clonotype was observed a handful of times. This chain connects TRBV12-3 or TRBV12-4 to TRBJ1-2; 7 bases match TRBD1. The CDR3 is 14 amino acids. The trim removed 6 bases at V and 6 bases at J, leaving 10 bases unmatched. CDR3 protein: CASSFGGGYDGYTF. The CDR3, as DNA: TGTGCCAGCAGCTTTGGAGGGGGCTACGATGGCTACACCTTC.

This clonotype occurred a few times. This chain links TRBV11-2 with TRBJ1-1; D remains ambiguous. Trimming stripped 2 bases from V and 7 bases from J, with 5 bases between. There are 11 residues in the CDR3. Germline V lookup: CDR1 SGHAT, CDR2 FQNNGV. CDR3 residues: CASSLSDEAFF. The CDR3 coding sequence is TGTGCCAGCAGCTTATCAGATGAAGCTTTCTTT.

This clonotype was found a few times. V and J are TRBV28 and TRBJ1-2; D gene unclear. The CDR3 covers 15 residues. Germline-derived CDR1 and CDR2 are MDHEN and SYDVKM. V was clipped by 5 bases and J by 1 base, with 14 bases between them. CDR3 protein: CASSRLVDRNYGYTF. The CDR3 DNA is TGTGCCAGCAGTAGATTAGTGGATCGTAACTATGGCTACACCTTC.

The chain joins TRBV7-8 to TRBJ2-2, with 10 bases identical to TRBD2. V lost 11 bases to trimming and J lost 3 bases; unmatched junction nucleotides: 0. The CDR3 runs to 12 residues. Germline V gene lookup returns CDR1 SGHVS and CDR2 FQNEAQ. The CDR3 here is CAGTSDTGELFF. CDR3 DNA: TGTGCCGGGACTAGCGACACCGGGGAGCTGTTTTTT. Full variable domain (missing parts from reference TRBV7-8 and TRBJ2-2): GAGVSQSPRYKVAKRGQDVALRCDPISGHVSLFWYQQALGQGPEFLTYFQNEAQLDKSGLPSDRFFAERPEGSVSTLKIQRTQQEDSAVYLCAGTSDTGELFFGEGSRLTVL.

Details on this clonotype: A much larger clone sits a single nucleotide away, making a read error possible. The chain employs TRBV7-2 and TRBJ2-1; 8 bases are shared with TRBD1. V trimming: 4 bases; J trimming: 5 bases; junction bases outside the gene matches: 4. There are 14 residues in the CDR3. CDR1 is SGHTA and CDR2 is FQGNSA in the germline V gene. The CDR3 loop reads CASSYGTGDNEQFF. In DNA form, the CDR3 reads TGTGCCAGCAGCTACGGGACAGGAGACAATGAGCAGTTCTTC.

Concerning this clonotype itself: One junction end does not reproduce the germline sequence, and a read error may be involved. V and J are TRBV19 and TRBJ1-5; 8 bases are shared with TRBD1. There are 15 residues in the CDR3. Germline V gene data show CDR1 as LNHDA and CDR2 as SQIVND (reference sequence). This chain's CDR3 is CDSRDRRYSNQPQHF. The CDR3 nucleotides read TGTGACAGTAGGGACAGGAGATATAGCAATCAGCCCCAGCATTTT.

This clonotype was recorded a few times. The chain carries TRBV28 and TRBJ2-7; possibly TRBD1 or TRBD2 for D (6 bases each). The germline V gene has CDR1 MDHEN and CDR2 SYDVKM. The CDR3 runs to 13 residues. Trimming took off 8 bases at V and 6 bases at J, with 17 bases between the two ends. CDR3 protein: CASRISGAGEQYV. Here the CDR3 DNA reads TGTGCCAGCCGAATCTCGGGGGCGGGCGAGCAGTACGTC.

In its sample, this clonotype was seen many times. The rearrangement uses TRBV27 and TRBJ2-7; 8 nucleotides line up with TRBD2. The CDR3 extends over 15 amino acids. CDR1 MNHEY and CDR2 SMNVEV come from the germline V gene (reference sequence). V shed 5 bases, J shed 1 base, and the junction held 7 bases outside the gene matches. DNA for the CDR3: TGTGCCAGCAGTGGACGAGCGGGGGTTTCCTACGAGCAGTACTTC. Protein product: CASSGRAGVSYEQYF.